The 9 T cell receptor beta chains below were found in one sample sequenced in a study of spatial heterogeneity in lung cancer. TCRdb redid the calling of the 5' RACE reads with MiXCR, one entry per CDR3 protein. The sample contains 15,000 to 20,000 distinct CDR3 sequences, about 21% of which appear only once. As to time point: sample taken at primary tumor resection. The sequenced material consisted of unsorted whole RNA from tumor, nontumor lung or frozen PBMC. Sequences were derived from PBMCs, sampled at surgery. The source is a female donor with early-stage non-small cell lung cancer.

This clonotype was found many times. The rearrangement uses TRBV6-2 or TRBV6-3 and TRBJ2-1; TRBD2 is a possible D gene (6 bases). Germline V gene lookup returns CDR1 MNHEY and CDR2 SVGEGT. V lost 5 bases to trimming and J lost 4 bases, with 15 bases between them. This CDR3 spans 15 amino acids. CDR3 region: CASSTGQGGYNEQFF. Written as DNA, the CDR3 is TGTGCCAGCAGTACCGGACAAGGAGGGTACAATGAGCAGTTCTTC.

This clonotype was detected ten times or more. The gene calls are TRBV10-3 and TRBJ1-2, with D hard to call. The CDR3 contains 12 residues. V lost 6 bases to trimming and J lost 4 bases, with 9 bases between them. The germline CDR1 and CDR2 sequences are ENHRY and SYGVKD. In DNA form, the CDR3 reads TGTGCCATCAGGCAGCTTACCTATGGCTACACCTTC. Its protein product is CAIRQLTYGYTF.

The chain uses TRBV7-2 and TRBJ2-7, with a weak D call TRBD1 (5 bases). The V and J ends lost 1 base and 2 bases respectively, with 9 bases between them. The CDR3 consists of 14 residues. Per the germline V gene, CDR1 is SGHTA and CDR2 is FQGNSA. CDR3 in amino acids: CASSLEVRAYEQYV. CDR3 sequence (DNA): TGTGCCAGCAGCTTAGAAGTCAGGGCCTACGAGCAGTACGTC.

This clonotype was seen ten or more times. The chain is built from TRBV12-3 or TRBV12-4 and TRBJ2-5, with 9 bases matching TRBD1. CDR3 length: 16 amino acids. The V and J ends lost 3 bases and 4 bases, in that order; junction bases with no gene match: 9. The chain's CDR3 is CASSFPGQGLLETQYF. CDR3 coding DNA: TGTGCCAGCAGTTTCCCGGGACAGGGCCTTCTAGAGACCCAGTACTTC.

Ten or more counts support this clonotype. The V call is TRBV4-3, the J call TRBJ1-1; D may be TRBD1 (6 bases). Trimming took off 1 base at V and 0 bases at J, with 24 bases between the two ends. There are 20 residues in the CDR3. Germline V CDR1 and CDR2: LGHNA, YSLEER. This CDR3 reads CASSQVGALRDHWVNTEAFF. The DNA for the CDR3 is TGCGCCAGCAGCCAAGTGGGGGCGTTAAGGGATCACTGGGTGAACACTGAAGCTTTCTTT.

This clonotype turned up a few times. This chain connects TRBV7-2 to TRBJ1-4; D is possibly TRBD1 (5 bases). The CDR3 runs to 14 residues. With 2 bases removed from V and 7 bases from J, the gap between germline ends came to 11 bases. Per the germline V gene, CDR1 is SGHTA and CDR2 is FQGNSA. The CDR3: CASSLMGGPEKLFF. DNA for the CDR3: TGTGCCAGCAGCTTAATGGGGGGTCCTGAAAAACTGTTTTTT.

In this sample, this clonotype turned up many times. V is TRBV19 and J is TRBJ1-1, with D unclear. Trimming shortened V by 1 base and J by 5 bases, and 11 bases separated the two germline ends. The length of the CDR3 is 14 residues. Per germline, CDR1 LNHDA and CDR2 SQIVND (reference sequence). The CDR3 nucleotides are TGTGCCAGTAGTATAGGGTTAATTACTACTGAAGCTTTCTTT. Translation: CASSIGLITTEAFF.

This clonotype has at least ten counts. The chain links TRBV7-6 to TRBJ2-7; D ambiguous. The germline V gene has CDR1 SGHVS and CDR2 FNYEAQ. Trimming stripped 8 bases from V and 6 bases from J, with 5 bases between. CDR3 length equals 9 residues. As DNA, the CDR3 is TGTGCCAGCGTCCTCGAGCAGTACTTC. Translated: CASVLEQYF.

Many counts were recorded for this clonotype. The V gene is TRBV20-1, the J gene TRBJ2-7; either TRBD1 or TRBD2 may supply D (5 bases each). The germline V and J ends were trimmed by 5 bases and 2 bases, with 16 bases remaining between them. From germline, CDR1 is DFQATT and CDR2 SNEGSKA (reference sequence). The CDR3 has 14 amino acids. The CDR3 is CSASDWDPTYEQYF. The CDR3 nucleotides are TGCAGTGCTTCTGATTGGGACCCAACCTACGAGCAGTACTTC.